Presented here are 2 T cell receptor beta chains from one specimen sequenced in a study of T-cell memory formation after mild COVID-19. TCRdb ran MiXCR on the 5' RACE reads and lists one entry per CDR3 protein. The sample lists around 99,000 distinct CDR3 sequences; approximately 15% were seen once. The sample consisted of PBMCs or a T cell subset sorted from them (not recorded which). The receptors derive from a man between 18 and 35 years old who had mild COVID-19 (a few samples of this study predate the infection). Cell type and time point are not known.

Only a few counts were recorded for this clonotype. The chain recombines TRBV7-3 with TRBJ2-6, with D possibly TRBD1 on 5 matching bases. The germline V and J ends were trimmed by 5 bases and 1 base, with 12 bases remaining between them. This CDR3 has 16 amino acids. CDR1 and CDR2 (germline): SGHTA, FQGTGA. This chain's CDR3 is CASSQRDSSGANVLTF. The CDR3 DNA is TGTGCCAGCAGCCAACGAGACAGTTCTGGGGCCAACGTCCTGACTTTC.

This clonotype was seen repeatedly, ten times or more. The genes are TRBV4-2 and TRBJ2-4; D gene ambiguous. V lost 0 bases to trimming and J lost 9 bases, with 9 bases between them. The CDR3 has 13 amino acids. Germline CDR1 LGHNA, CDR2 YNFKEQ. The CDR3 nucleotides read TGTGCCAGCAGCCAAGATACTGGGCCCATTCAGTACTTC. It specifies CASSQDTGPIQYF.